Below are 10 T cell receptor beta chains sequenced from a single sample in a study of OX40 agonist ivuxolimab in advanced cancers. The data were produced by immunoSEQ multiplex PCR, yet TCRdb's version contains in-frame clones alone and is incomplete. Of about 18,000 clones in the sample, 70% to 85% were seen once. This material consisted of CD4+ or CD8+ T cells sorted from blood, taken in a trial of the OX40 agonist ivuxolimab. All receptors derive from an adult with an advanced solid tumor such as melanoma, head and neck, liver or kidney cancer.

This sequence joins TRBV6-5 and TRBJ2-2; D is unresolved. CDR3 length equals 12 residues. The V end lost 8 bases, the J end lost 5 bases, and 9 bases lay between the germline ends. The germline V gene encodes CDR1 MNHEY and CDR2 SVGAGI. The CDR3 nucleotides read TGTGCCAGCTTCTACGAGACCGGGGAGCTGTTTTTT. It specifies CASFYETGELFF.

The J gene is TRBJ2-1, the V gene TRBV10-1; the match to TRBD2 covers 14 bases. V lost 6 bases and J lost 4; bases outside the gene matches: 8. Germline CDR1 reads WNHNN; CDR2 reads SYGVQD (reference sequence). The CDR3 totals 17 residues. CDR3: CASSSGTSGSGYNEQFF. In DNA, the CDR3 is TGCGCCAGCAGCTCCGGGACTAGCGGGAGTGGTTACAATGAGCAGTTCTTC.

The chain has TRBV9 and TRBJ2-3, with 7 bases aligning to TRBD2. CDR1 is SGDLS and CDR2 is YYNGEE in the germline V gene. The CDR3 runs 14 residues. After removal of 3 bases from V and 4 bases from J, the junction contained 5 bases not matched to a gene. CDR3 DNA sequence: TGTGCCAGCAGCGGAGCGGGAACCGCAGATACGCAGTATTTT. This translates into CASSGAGTADTQYF.

The genes are TRBV5-1 and TRBJ2-5; D possibly matches TRBD1 or TRBD2 (5 bases each). Looked up from germline, CDR1 is SGHRS and CDR2 is YFSETQ. Trimming took 0 bases from V and 0 from J, leaving 9 bases between them. The CDR3 covers 15 residues. In nucleotides, the CDR3 is TGCGCCAGCAGCTTGGACGGGGCGTACCAAGAGACCCAGTACTTC. It translates to CASSLDGAYQETQYF.

This chain joins TRBV28 and TRBJ2-7; D may correspond to TRBD1 or TRBD2 (5 bases each). This CDR3 has 17 residues. Trimming took 3 bases from V and 2 from J, leaving 20 bases between them. Germline V gene data show CDR1 as MDHEN and CDR2 as SYDVKM. The CDR3 DNA reads TGTGCCAGCAGTTTGAAATGGGACCTTCAGGAAACCTACGAGCAGTACTTC. Translation gives CASSLKWDLQETYEQYF.

The gene calls are TRBV27 and TRBJ2-7; possible D gene TRBD1, 6 bases. Trimming removed 3 bases at V and 4 bases at J, with 13 bases between. CDR3 length: 14 amino acids. The germline V gene encodes CDR1 MNHEY and CDR2 SMNVEV (reference sequence). The CDR3 nucleotides are TGTGCCAGCAGTTTGGGTCAGGGGATTTACGAGCAGTACTTC. Residues: CASSLGQGIYEQYF.

The chain combines TRBV27 with TRBJ2-3, with D possibly being TRBD1 (5 bases). CDR1 and CDR2 from the germline V gene are MNHEY and SMNVEV (reference sequence). V was trimmed by 6 bases and J by 4 bases, leaving 8 bases between them. The CDR3 loop spans 12 amino acids. The CDR3 region is CASSSGSDTQYF. The CDR3 DNA reads as TGTGCCAGCAGCTCAGGGTCAGATACGCAGTATTTT.

The chain couples TRBV6-5 to TRBJ1-1; D is ambiguous. V shed 7 bases and J shed 5 bases, with 11 bases lying between them. There are 12 residues in the CDR3. From germline, CDR1 is MNHEY and CDR2 SVGAGI. The CDR3 loop reads CASTAGGTEAFF. The CDR3 nucleotides are TGTGCCAGCACCGCTGGAGGGACTGAAGCTTTCTTT.

The chain combines TRBV6-1 with TRBJ1-5; no definite D call. The CDR3 spans 16 residues. Trimming shortened V by 3 bases and J by 0 bases, and 12 bases separated the two germline ends. Germline V gene data show CDR1 as MNHNS and CDR2 as SASEGT. The CDR3 region has the DNA TGTGCCAGCAGTGACGCGCTTTGGATTAGCAATCAGCCCCAGCATTTT. Its protein is CASSDALWISNQPQHF.

The rearrangement uses TRBV28 and TRBJ1-1, with D hard to call. This CDR3 comprises 11 residues. Trimming left V 6 bases short and J 2 bases short, with 4 bases between. Germline V gives CDR1 MDHEN, CDR2 SYDVKM. CDR3 in amino acids: CASSQNTEAFF. The CDR3 bases are TGTGCCAGCAGCCAAAACACTGAAGCTTTCTTT.